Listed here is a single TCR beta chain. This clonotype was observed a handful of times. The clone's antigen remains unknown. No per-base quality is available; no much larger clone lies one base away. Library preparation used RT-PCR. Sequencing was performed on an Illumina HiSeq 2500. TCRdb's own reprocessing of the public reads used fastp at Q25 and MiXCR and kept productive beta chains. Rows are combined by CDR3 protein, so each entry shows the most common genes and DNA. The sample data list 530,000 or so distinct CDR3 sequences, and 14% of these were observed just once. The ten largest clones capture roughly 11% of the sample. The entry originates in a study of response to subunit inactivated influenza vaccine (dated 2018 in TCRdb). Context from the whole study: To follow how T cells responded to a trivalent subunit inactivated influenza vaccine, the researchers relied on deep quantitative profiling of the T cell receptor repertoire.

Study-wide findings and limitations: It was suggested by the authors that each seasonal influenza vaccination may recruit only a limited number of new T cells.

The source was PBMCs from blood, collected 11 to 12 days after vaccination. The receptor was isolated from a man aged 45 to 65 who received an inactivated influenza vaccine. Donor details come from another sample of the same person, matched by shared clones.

The CDR3 sequence is CASSVSPRQTDTQYF. The nucleotides are TGTGCCAGCAGCGTATCCCCCAGGCAGACAGATACGCAGTATTTT. The chain uses TRBV9 and TRBJ2-3; a confident D gene designation cannot be given. The CDR3 sequence holds 15 residues, the cysteine and phenylalanine included. The CDR3 DNA has 45 bases and is translated from base 1. Based on the germline V gene, the CDR1 and CDR2 sequences are SGDLS and YYNGEE. V is reduced by 1 base and J by 3 bases, leaving a spacing of 12 bases between them.